Below, 10 T cell receptor beta chains from the same sample are listed, as sequenced in a study of T cell responses to AZD1222 COVID-19 vaccine. Generated by immunoSEQ multiplex PCR, the TCRdb table keeps only in-frame clones and is missing some. The table has about 260,000 clones, 85% to 95% seen once. The sample in question was peripheral blood, obtained on day 0 of AZD1222 vaccination. The origin of the receptors is an adult in good health.

The chain links TRBV4-1 to TRBJ2-3; possible D gene TRBD2, 6 bases. CDR3 length: 14 amino acids. Looked up from germline, CDR1 is MGHRA and CDR2 is YSYEKL. Between the trimmed V and J ends, which lost 1 base and 4 bases, there was a span of 9 bases. In DNA form, the CDR3 reads TGCGCCAGCAGCCAAGCGGGAGCGGCAGATACGCAGTATTTT. It is translated as CASSQAGAADTQYF.

J is TRBJ2-7 and V is TRBV4-3, with 7 bases lining up with TRBD1. J was trimmed by 4 bases and V by 0 bases; bases with no gene match: 9. This CDR3 contains 16 residues. The V gene's germline CDR1 is LGHNA and CDR2 YSLEER. The CDR3 sequence: CASSQDYRGVWYEQYF. The DNA for the CDR3 is TGCGCCAGCAGCCAAGATTACAGGGGCGTTTGGTACGAGCAGTACTTC.

This chain uses TRBV15 with TRBJ2-2; D is undetermined. The CDR3 extends over 12 amino acids. V was cut by 0 bases and J by 5 bases, with 1 base left in between. The germline gives CDR1 LNHNV, CDR2 YYDKDF (reference sequence). The CDR3 here is CATSRETGELFF. CDR3 nucleotides: TGTGCCACCAGCAGAGAAACCGGGGAGCTGTTTTTT.

The V gene is TRBV4-3, the J gene TRBJ2-7, with 7 bases matching TRBD2. The CDR3 covers 15 residues. The germline CDR1 and CDR2 sequences are LGHNA and YSLEER. Unmatched junction bases numbered 7, after V lost 3 bases and J lost 2 bases. The CDR3 DNA is TGCGCCAGCAGCCAGCTCGGGAGGAAAACCTACGAGCAGTACTTC. Amino acids: CASSQLGRKTYEQYF.

J is TRBJ1-4 and V is TRBV28; D is unresolved. V was shortened by 10 bases and J by 4 bases, with 13 bases between the two germline ends. The length of the CDR3 is 13 residues. The V gene's germline CDR1 is MDHEN and CDR2 SYDVKM. The CDR3 nucleotides are TGTGCCATCATGGGTGGGGTTAATGAAAAACTGTTTTTT. Residues: CAIMGGVNEKLFF.

The chain has TRBV23-1 and TRBJ1-5; D perhaps matches TRBD1 (6 bases). TRBV23-1 qualifies as an ORF whose function is uncertain. Trimming took off 0 bases at V and 5 bases at J, with 20 bases between the two ends. The CDR3 is made up of 18 amino acids. The CDR3 DNA reads TGCGCCAGCAGTCAATCTAAGGCTAGTGATGAGGGGGATCAGCCCCAGCATTTT. It encodes CASSQSKASDEGDQPQHF.

This chain uses TRBV10-3 with TRBJ2-1; 11 bases fit TRBD2. The CDR3 is made up of 15 amino acids. The V gene's germline CDR1 is ENHRY and CDR2 SYGVKD. Unmatched junction bases numbered 10, after V lost 3 bases and J lost 12 bases. CDR3 sequence: CAISDRTSGGLGQFF. The CDR3 nucleotides read TGTGCCATCAGTGATCGAACTAGCGGGGGCCTTGGGCAGTTCTTC.

Concerning this clone: Other DNA sequences in the sample encode the same CDR3. The chain joins TRBV2 to TRBJ2-7, with D maybe TRBD2 (6 bases). V lost 6 bases to trimming and J lost 6 bases, with 9 bases between them. Germline V gene lookup returns CDR1 SNHLY and CDR2 FYNNEI. The CDR3 runs to 11 residues. The CDR3, as DNA: TGTGCCAGCAGGGCCGGGGGCGAGCAGTACTTC. It specifies CASRAGGEQYF.

The chain recombines TRBV10-3 with TRBJ2-3, with unresolved D. Trimming cost V 0 bases and J 6 bases, with 7 bases left between them. The CDR3 runs 13 residues. Germline-derived CDR1 and CDR2 are ENHRY and SYGVKD. This chain's CDR3 is CAISESISDTQYF. As DNA, the CDR3 is TGTGCCATCAGTGAGTCGATTAGCGATACGCAGTATTTT.

V and J are TRBV5-1 and TRBJ1-1, with no clear D. The CDR3 length is 15 residues. Germline values: CDR1 SGHRS, CDR2 YFSETQ. Trimming stripped 4 bases from V and 0 bases from J, with 13 bases between. CDR3 loop: CASSVRGGVNTEAFF. In DNA form, the CDR3 reads TGCGCCAGCAGCGTGCGAGGCGGCGTGAACACTGAAGCTTTCTTT.